This T cell receptor (beta chain) was observed in a study of spatial heterogeneity in lung cancer. This clonotype was seen a few times. The CDR3 covers 19 residues. Per the germline V gene, CDR1 is SGHRS and CDR2 is YFSETQ. The ends lost 0 bases at V and 3 bases at J; junction bases unmatched: 11. TCRdb re-called the 5' RACE reads through MiXCR, storing one row per CDR3 protein. Here the sample spans nearly 95,000 distinct CDR3 sequences, just under 20% being singletons. The time point was: blood at routine non-recurrence follow-up after resection. Whole RNA, isolated from tumor, nontumor lung or frozen PBMC, was sequenced without prior sorting.

The sequence was collected from a male donor with early-stage non-small cell lung cancer. Sample: PBMCs, taken at follow-up. V usage is TRBV5-1 and J usage is TRBJ2-6; 8 bases are a match to TRBD1. Here the CDR3 DNA reads TGCGCCAGCAGCTTGGAGGACAGGGCGTCCCAGGTTGGGGCCAACGTCCTGACTTTC. This encodes CASSLEDRASQVGANVLTF.